Below are 4 T cell receptor beta chains sequenced from a single sample in a study of shared clonotypes between healthy human individuals. Naive CD8 populations comprised CD45RO-negative cells positively selected for CCR7, excluding terminally differentiated effector memory CD45RA+ cells. Here immunoSEQ multiplex PCR was the method, and the copy in TCRdb shows in-frame clones only, minus some. Among roughly 590,000 clones, around 95% were seen once, and the ten largest hold about 0.11%. The sample taken for sequencing was naive CD8+ T cells sorted from blood. The receptors stem from a woman aged 25 to 39 in good health.

This chain joins TRBV9 and TRBJ2-1; no reliable D call. Germline V lookup: CDR1 SGDLS, CDR2 YYNGEE. The CDR3 extends over 14 amino acids. V was shortened by 3 bases and J by 4 bases, with 11 bases between the two germline ends. The CDR3 loop reads CASSAWTEYNEQFF. The CDR3 coding sequence is TGTGCCAGCAGCGCCTGGACGGAATACAATGAGCAGTTCTTC.

The CDR3 DNA is TGTGCCAGCAGCTTGCCCACTACCCAGAACAATGAGCAGTTCTTC. This encodes CASSLPTTQNNEQFF. The chain is built from TRBV5-6 and TRBJ2-1; D remains ambiguous. The germline V gene encodes CDR1 SGHDT and CDR2 YYEEEE. V lost 1 base to trimming and J lost 5 bases, with 13 bases between them. The CDR3 consists of 15 residues.

The chain combines TRBV5-4 with TRBJ2-7; 7 positions match TRBD1. CDR3 size: 15 residues. Germline lookup yields CDR1 SGHNT and CDR2 YYREEE (reference sequence). V gave up 4 bases and J gave up 3 bases; unmatched junction bases: 10. This CDR3 is CASSPDRARNYEQYF. In DNA, the CDR3 is TGTGCCAGCAGCCCCGACAGGGCCCGCAACTACGAGCAGTACTTC.

V usage is TRBV2 and J usage is TRBJ1-1; D unresolved. The CDR3 contains 16 residues. V lost 6 bases to trimming and J lost 4 bases, with 21 bases between them. Germline V gives CDR1 SNHLY, CDR2 FYNNEI. CDR3 sequence: CASSSRGEGGSTEAFF. The DNA for the CDR3 is TGTGCCAGCAGCAGTCGAGGTGAAGGAGGGAGCACTGAAGCTTTCTTT.